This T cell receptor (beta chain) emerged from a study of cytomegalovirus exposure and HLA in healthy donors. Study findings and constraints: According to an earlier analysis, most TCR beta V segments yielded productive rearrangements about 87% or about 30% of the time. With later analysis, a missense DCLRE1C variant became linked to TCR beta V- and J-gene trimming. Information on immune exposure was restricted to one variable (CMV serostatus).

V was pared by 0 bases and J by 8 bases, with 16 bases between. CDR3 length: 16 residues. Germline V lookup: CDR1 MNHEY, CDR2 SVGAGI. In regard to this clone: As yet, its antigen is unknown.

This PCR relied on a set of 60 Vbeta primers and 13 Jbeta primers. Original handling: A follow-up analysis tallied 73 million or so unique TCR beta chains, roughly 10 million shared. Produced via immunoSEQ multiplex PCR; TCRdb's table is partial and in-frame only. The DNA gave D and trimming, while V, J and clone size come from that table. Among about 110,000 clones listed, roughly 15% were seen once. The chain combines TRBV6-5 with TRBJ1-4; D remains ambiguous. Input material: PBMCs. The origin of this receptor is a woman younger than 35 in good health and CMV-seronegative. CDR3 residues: CASSYSGSPIGEKLFF. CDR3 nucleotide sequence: TGTGCCAGCAGTTACTCTGGGAGTCCGATTGGAGAAAAACTGTTTTTT.